This record looks at one T cell receptor beta chain sequence and its context. The V end was cut by 7 bases, the J end by 0 bases, with 9 bases between. The germline V gene has CDR1 GTSNPN and CDR2 SVGIG (reference sequence). CDR3 length: 13 residues. These data are taken from a study of T cell responses to AZD1222 COVID-19 vaccine. The assay was immunoSEQ multiplex PCR, and TCRdb's table has in-frame clones only and misses some. The repertoire holds about 130,000 clones, with about four fifths as singletons. The chain is built from TRBV30 and TRBJ2-2; D may match TRBD1 or TRBD2 (5 bases each). The TCR comes from an adult in good health. Sequenced here: peripheral blood, sampled on day 0 of AZD1222 vaccination. The CDR3 DNA reads as TGTGCCTCCGGGACCTCGAACACCGGGGAGCTGTTTTTT. Protein sequence: CASGTSNTGELFF. The full variable domain, rest sourced from reference TRBV30 and TRBJ2-2, is SQTIHQWPATLVQPVGSPLSLECTVEGTSNPNLYWYRQAAGRGLQLLFYSVGIGQISSEVPQNLSASRPQDRQFILSSKKLLLSDSGFYLCASGTSNTGELFFGEGSRLTVL.